These 20 T cell receptor beta chains originate from one sample sequenced in a study of T cells expressing NK-cell markers. TCRdb reprocessed the 5' RACE reads, with one entry per CDR3 protein and no DNA. The listing contains about 260,000 distinct CDR3 sequences. The sequencing sample was made of blood T cells: a sorted CD56 or NKG2C T cell subset, CD4+ or CD8+ T cells, or bulk PBMC T cells (not recorded which). These receptors were taken from a man aged 18 to 29 in good health.

The CDR3 region is CASSFRQGSYEQYF. This chain connects TRBV12-3 or TRBV12-4 to TRBJ2-7; absent DNA, TCRdb's TRBD1 call cannot be checked. CDR3 size: 14 residues.

The chain combines TRBV24-1 with TRBJ2-1; there is no DNA to check the TCRdb D call of TRBD1. The CDR3 runs to 14 residues. The V gene's germline CDR1 is KGHDR and CDR2 SFDVKD. CDR3 protein: CATIGRDPYNEQFF.

The chain uses TRBV7-2 and TRBJ2-1; TCRdb's D call, TRBD2, is unchecked because there is no DNA. In germline, CDR1 is SGHTA, CDR2 FQGNSA. The CDR3 is 14 amino acids. The CDR3 reads CASSLANLPSEQFF.

This chain uses TRBV4-2 with TRBJ2-5; TCRdb outputs TRBD1, but without DNA this stays unchecked. CDR3 length: 15 amino acids. Germline lookup yields CDR1 LGHNA and CDR2 YNFKEQ. The CDR3 is CASSQESGYQETQYF.

This chain links TRBV6-5 with TRBJ2-3; TCRdb proposes TRBD1, but this gene call is untestable without DNA. The germline V gene has CDR1 MNHEY and CDR2 SVGAGI. This CDR3 is 16 amino acids long. The CDR3 region is CASSYRQGFSTDTQYF.

V usage is TRBV18 and J usage is TRBJ1-6; with no DNA, the TCRdb D assignment of TRBD1 cannot be verified. The CDR3 loop spans 16 amino acids. The germline CDR1 and CDR2 sequences are KGHSH and LQKENI. Here the CDR3 reads CASSIGQGGYNSPLHF.

The rearrangement uses TRBV20-1 and TRBJ1-4; TCRdb names TRBD1, which stays unverified in the absence of DNA. Per germline, CDR1 DFQATT and CDR2 SNEGSKA (reference sequence). The CDR3 sequence is 17 residues long. CDR3 protein: CSAPVGGARVSGEKLFF.

The chain links TRBV20-1 to TRBJ2-2; TCRdb names TRBD2, which stays unverified in the absence of DNA. From germline, CDR1 is DFQATT and CDR2 SNEGSKA (reference sequence). The CDR3 totals 15 residues. CDR3: CSAKAGTSMAGELFF.

V gene TRBV24-1 combines with J gene TRBJ2-1; TCRdb outputs TRBD2, but without DNA this stays unchecked. Per germline, CDR1 KGHDR and CDR2 SFDVKD. The CDR3 has 16 amino acids. This chain's CDR3 is CATSDKLADKNNEQFF.

The rearrangement uses TRBV21-1 and TRBJ1-5; TCRdb gives TRBD1 as the D gene, but with no DNA this cannot be confirmed. TRBV21-1 is a known pseudogene. The CDR3 spans 13 residues. Here the CDR3 reads CASTYMGGQPQHF.

This chain connects TRBV27 to TRBJ1-3; without DNA, the TCRdb call of TRBD1 cannot be checked. In germline, CDR1 is MNHEY, CDR2 SMNVEV (reference sequence). The CDR3 loop spans 14 amino acids. The CDR3 sequence: CASRTGPPGNTIYF.

The V and J genes are TRBV5-1 and TRBJ2-3. This CDR3 has 14 residues. CDR1 is SGHRS and CDR2 is YFSETQ in the germline V gene. The CDR3 region is CASKADAGTDTQYF.

The rearrangement uses TRBV9 and TRBJ2-3; TCRdb selects TRBD1, and the lack of DNA leaves this call unchecked. In germline, CDR1 is SGDLS, CDR2 YYNGEE. CDR3 length: 17 amino acids. CDR3 sequence reads: CASSVDPSQGGTDTQYF.

The V gene is TRBV29-1, the J gene TRBJ1-1. CDR1 is SQVTM, CDR2 ANQGSEA, per germline. The CDR3 contains 13 residues. The CDR3 is CSVGMGLNTEAFF.

The chain couples TRBV20-1 to TRBJ1-3. CDR1 and CDR2 from the germline V gene are DFQATT and SNEGSKA (reference sequence). The CDR3 covers 13 residues. The CDR3 sequence: CSWRSNDGNTIYF.

The gene calls are TRBV6-1 and TRBJ1-1. The V gene's germline CDR1 is MNHNS and CDR2 SASEGT. The CDR3 covers 11 residues. The CDR3 sequence: CASTGLAEAFF.

V usage is TRBV7-2 and J usage is TRBJ1-2; TCRdb calls TRBD1, which cannot be checked without DNA. CDR3 length: 13 amino acids. CDR1 and CDR2 (germline): SGHTA, FQGNSA. The CDR3: CASSLRGRYGYTF.

V is TRBV5-6 and J is TRBJ2-2; with no DNA, the TCRdb D assignment of TRBD1 cannot be verified. This CDR3 is built from 17 residues. CDR1 is SGHDT, CDR2 YYEEEE, per germline. The CDR3 loop reads CASSLVTGRTIKGELFF.

V usage is TRBV9 and J usage is TRBJ2-1; TCRdb indicates TRBD2, and absent DNA this call remains unverified. The CDR3 spans 15 residues. From germline, CDR1 is SGDLS and CDR2 YYNGEE. The CDR3 is CASSVGSGFYNEQFF.

The V call is TRBV6-2 or TRBV6-3, the J call TRBJ2-7; absent DNA, TCRdb's TRBD1 call cannot be checked. This CDR3 has 17 residues. Germline CDR1 reads MNHEY; CDR2 reads SVGEGT. The CDR3 here is CASSYFGPGAEVYEQYF.